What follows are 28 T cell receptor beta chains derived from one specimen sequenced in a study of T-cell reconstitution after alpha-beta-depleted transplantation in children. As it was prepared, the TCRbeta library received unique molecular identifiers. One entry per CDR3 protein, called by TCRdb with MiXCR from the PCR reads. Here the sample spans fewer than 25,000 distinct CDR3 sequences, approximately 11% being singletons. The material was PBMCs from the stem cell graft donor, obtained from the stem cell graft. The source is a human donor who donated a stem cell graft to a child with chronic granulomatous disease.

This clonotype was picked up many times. DNA of the CDR3: TGTGCCAGCTCACCCGATATCTACGAGCAGTACTTC. Residues: CASSPDIYEQYF. The chain is built from TRBV7-9 and TRBJ2-7; D gene unclear. Trimming removed 8 bases from V and 3 bases from J, with 11 bases in between. The CDR3 has 12 residues. Per the germline V gene, CDR1 is SEHNR and CDR2 is FQNEAQ (reference sequence).

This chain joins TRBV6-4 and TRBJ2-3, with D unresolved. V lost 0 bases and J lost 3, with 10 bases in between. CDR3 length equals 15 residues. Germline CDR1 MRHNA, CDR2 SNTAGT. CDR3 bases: TGTGCCAGCAGTGACTCGGCTAGTGGGACAGATACGCAGTATTTT. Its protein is CASSDSASGTDTQYF.

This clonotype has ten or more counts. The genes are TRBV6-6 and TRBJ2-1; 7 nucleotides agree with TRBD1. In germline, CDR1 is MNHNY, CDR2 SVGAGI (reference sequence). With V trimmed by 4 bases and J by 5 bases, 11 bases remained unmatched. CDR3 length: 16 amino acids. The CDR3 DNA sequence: TGTGCCAGCAGTTTCTCAGACAGGGATGGAAACAATGAGCAGTTCTTC. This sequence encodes CASSFSDRDGNNEQFF.

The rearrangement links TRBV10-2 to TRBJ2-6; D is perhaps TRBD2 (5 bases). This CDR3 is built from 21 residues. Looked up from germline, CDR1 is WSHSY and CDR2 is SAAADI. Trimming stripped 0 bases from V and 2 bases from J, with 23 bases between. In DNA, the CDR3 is TGCGCCAGCAGTGAGTCGCCCCATCTGGCCTTACTAGATCCTGGGGCCAACGTCCTGACTTTC. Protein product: CASSESPHLALLDPGANVLTF.

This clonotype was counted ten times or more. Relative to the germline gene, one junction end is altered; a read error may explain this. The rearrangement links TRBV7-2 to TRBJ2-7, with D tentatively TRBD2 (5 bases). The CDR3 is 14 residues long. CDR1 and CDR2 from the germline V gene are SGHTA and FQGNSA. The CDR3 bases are TGTGCCATCAGCATGACGGAGGTATCCTACGAGCAGTACTTC. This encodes CAISMTEVSYEQYF.

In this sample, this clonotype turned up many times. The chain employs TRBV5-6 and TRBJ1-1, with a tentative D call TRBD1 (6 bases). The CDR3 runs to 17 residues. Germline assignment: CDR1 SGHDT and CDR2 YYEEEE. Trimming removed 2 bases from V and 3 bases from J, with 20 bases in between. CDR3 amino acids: CASSLLRGAREDTEAFF. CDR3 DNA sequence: TGTGCCAGCAGCTTACTAAGGGGGGCCCGAGAGGACACTGAAGCTTTCTTT. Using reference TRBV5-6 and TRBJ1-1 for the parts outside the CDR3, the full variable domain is DAGVTQSPTHLIKTRGQQVTLRCSPKSGHDTVSWYQQALGQGPQFIFQYYEEEERQRGNFPDRFSGHQFPNYSSELNVNALLLGDSALYLCASSLLRGAREDTEAFFGQGTRLTVV.

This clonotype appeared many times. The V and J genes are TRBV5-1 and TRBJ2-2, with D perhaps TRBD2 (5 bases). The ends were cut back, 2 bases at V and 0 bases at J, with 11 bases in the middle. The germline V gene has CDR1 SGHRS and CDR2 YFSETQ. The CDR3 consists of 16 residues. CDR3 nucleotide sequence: TGCGCCAGCAGCTTAGGAGGTATCACGAACACCGGGGAGCTGTTTTTT. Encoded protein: CASSLGGITNTGELFF.

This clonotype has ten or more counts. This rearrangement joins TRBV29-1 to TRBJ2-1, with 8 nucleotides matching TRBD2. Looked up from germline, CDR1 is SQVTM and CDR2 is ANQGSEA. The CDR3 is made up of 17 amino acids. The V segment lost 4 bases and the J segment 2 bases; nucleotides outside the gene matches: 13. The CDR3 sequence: CSVGKGTAGVPYNEQFF. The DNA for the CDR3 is TGCAGCGTTGGGAAAGGTACAGCGGGAGTCCCCTACAATGAGCAGTTCTTC.

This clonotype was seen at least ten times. CDR3 loop: CASSLVKDTIYF. The CDR3, as DNA: TGTGCCAGCAGCTTAGTGAAGGACACCATATATTTT. The J gene is TRBJ1-3, the V gene TRBV7-9; D call uncertain. The CDR3 consists of 12 residues. The V gene lost 1 base and the J gene lost 8 bases, with 6 bases spanning the gap. Per germline, CDR1 SEHNR and CDR2 FQNEAQ (reference sequence).

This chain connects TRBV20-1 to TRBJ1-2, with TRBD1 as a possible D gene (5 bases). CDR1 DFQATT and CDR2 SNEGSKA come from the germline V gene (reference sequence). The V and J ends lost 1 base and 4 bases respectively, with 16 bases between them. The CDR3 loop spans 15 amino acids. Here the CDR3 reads CSARVDGGRVYGYTF. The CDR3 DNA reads TGCAGTGCTAGAGTGGATGGAGGCAGGGTCTATGGCTACACCTTC.

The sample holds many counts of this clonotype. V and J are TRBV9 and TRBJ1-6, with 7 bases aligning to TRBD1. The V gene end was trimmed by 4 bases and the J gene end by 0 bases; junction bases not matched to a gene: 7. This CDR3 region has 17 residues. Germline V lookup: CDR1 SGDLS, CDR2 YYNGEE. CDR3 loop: CASSRQGRSSYNSPLHF. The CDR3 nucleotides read TGTGCCAGCAGCCGACAGGGACGGAGCTCCTATAATTCACCCCTCCACTTT.

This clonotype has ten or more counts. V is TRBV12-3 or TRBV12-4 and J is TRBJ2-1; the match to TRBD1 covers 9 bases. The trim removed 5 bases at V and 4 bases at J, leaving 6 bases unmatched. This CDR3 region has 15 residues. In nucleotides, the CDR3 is TGTGCCAGCAGTGTCCCCGGGACAGGGTACAATGAGCAGTTCTTC. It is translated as CASSVPGTGYNEQFF.

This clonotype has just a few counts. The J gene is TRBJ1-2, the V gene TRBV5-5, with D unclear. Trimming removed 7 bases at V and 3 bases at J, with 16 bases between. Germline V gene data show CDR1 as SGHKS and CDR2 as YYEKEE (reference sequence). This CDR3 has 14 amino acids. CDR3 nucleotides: TGTGCCAGCGGCCCGGGTCCCTGGGACTATGGCTACACCTTC. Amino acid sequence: CASGPGPWDYGYTF.

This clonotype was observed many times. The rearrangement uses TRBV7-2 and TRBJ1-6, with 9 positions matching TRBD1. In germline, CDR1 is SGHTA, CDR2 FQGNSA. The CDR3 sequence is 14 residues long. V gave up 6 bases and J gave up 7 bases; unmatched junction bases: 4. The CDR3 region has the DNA TGTGCCAGCAGAACGGACAGGGGAAATTCACCCCTCCACTTT. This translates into CASRTDRGNSPLHF.

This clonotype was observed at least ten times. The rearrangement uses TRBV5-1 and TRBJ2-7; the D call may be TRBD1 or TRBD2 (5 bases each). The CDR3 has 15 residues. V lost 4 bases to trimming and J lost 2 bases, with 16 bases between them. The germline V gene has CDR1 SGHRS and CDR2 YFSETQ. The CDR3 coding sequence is TGCGCCAGCAGCCTACACCGGGACGGAACCTACGAGCAGTACTTC. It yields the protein CASSLHRDGTYEQYF.

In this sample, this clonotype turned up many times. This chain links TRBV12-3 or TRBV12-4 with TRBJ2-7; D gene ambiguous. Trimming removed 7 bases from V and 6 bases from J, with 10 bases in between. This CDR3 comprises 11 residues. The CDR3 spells CASTNSGEQYF. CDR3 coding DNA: TGTGCCAGCACCAATAGTGGCGAGCAGTACTTC.

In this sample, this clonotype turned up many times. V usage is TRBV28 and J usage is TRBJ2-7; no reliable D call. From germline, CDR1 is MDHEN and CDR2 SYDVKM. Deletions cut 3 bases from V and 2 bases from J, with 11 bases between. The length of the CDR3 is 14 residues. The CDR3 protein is CASSFRSPPYEQYF. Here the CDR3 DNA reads TGTGCCAGCAGTTTTCGATCCCCACCCTACGAGCAGTACTTC. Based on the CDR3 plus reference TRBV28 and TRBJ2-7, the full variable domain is DVKVTQSSRYLVKRTGEKVFLECVQDMDHENMFWYRQDPGLGLRLIYFSYDVKMKEKGDIPEGYSVSREKKERFSLILESASTNQTSMYLCASSFRSPPYEQYFGPGTRLTVT.

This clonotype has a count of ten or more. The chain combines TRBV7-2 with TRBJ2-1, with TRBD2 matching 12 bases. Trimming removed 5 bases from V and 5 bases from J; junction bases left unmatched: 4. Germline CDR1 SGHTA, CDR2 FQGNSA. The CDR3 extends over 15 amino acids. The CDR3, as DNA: TGTGCCAGCAGCCCTAGCGGGGGGGCAAACAATGAGCAGTTCTTC. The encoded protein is CASSPSGGANNEQFF.

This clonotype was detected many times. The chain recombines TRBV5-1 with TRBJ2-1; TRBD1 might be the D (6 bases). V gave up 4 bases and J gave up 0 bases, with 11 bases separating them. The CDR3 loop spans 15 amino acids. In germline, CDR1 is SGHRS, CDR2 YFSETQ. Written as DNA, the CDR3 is TGCGCCAGCAGCGACGGGACATCCTCCTACAATGAGCAGTTCTTC. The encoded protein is CASSDGTSSYNEQFF.

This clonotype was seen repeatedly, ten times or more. The chain's CDR3 is CASSDTNLAGDSTGELFF. For the CDR3, the DNA is TGTGCCAGCAGTGACACTAACTTAGCGGGAGATAGTACCGGGGAGCTGTTTTTT. The V call is TRBV27, the J call TRBJ2-2; 9 bases match TRBD2. The CDR3 totals 18 residues. V dropped 5 bases and J dropped 5; count of bases not matched to a gene: 15. Germline V gene lookup returns CDR1 MNHEY and CDR2 SMNVEV (reference sequence).

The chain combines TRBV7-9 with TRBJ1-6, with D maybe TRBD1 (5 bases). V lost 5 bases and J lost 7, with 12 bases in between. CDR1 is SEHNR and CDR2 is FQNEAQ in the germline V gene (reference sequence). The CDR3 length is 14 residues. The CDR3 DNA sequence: TGTGCCAGCAGCCTACCGGAGGGGAATTCACCCCTCCACTTT. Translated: CASSLPEGNSPLHF.

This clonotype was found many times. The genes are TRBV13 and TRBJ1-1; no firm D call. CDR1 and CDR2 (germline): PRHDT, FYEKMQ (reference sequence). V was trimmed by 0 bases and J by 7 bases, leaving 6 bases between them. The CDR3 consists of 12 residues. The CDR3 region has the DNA TGTGCCAGCAGCTTAGGCCTGGGTGAAGCTTTCTTT. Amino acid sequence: CASSLGLGEAFF.

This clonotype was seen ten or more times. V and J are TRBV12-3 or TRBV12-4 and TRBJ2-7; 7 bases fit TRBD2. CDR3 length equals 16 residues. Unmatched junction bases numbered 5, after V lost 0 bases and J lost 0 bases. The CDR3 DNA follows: TGTGCCAGCAGTTTAGCGGGGGGGGGTACCTCCTACGAGCAGTACTTC. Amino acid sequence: CASSLAGGGTSYEQYF.

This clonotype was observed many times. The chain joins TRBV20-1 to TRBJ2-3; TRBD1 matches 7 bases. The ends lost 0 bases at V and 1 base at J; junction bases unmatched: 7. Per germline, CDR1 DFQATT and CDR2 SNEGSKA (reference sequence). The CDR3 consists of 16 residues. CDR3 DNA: TGCAGTGCTAGAGACGGAACCGGGACAGGCACAGATACGCAGTATTTT. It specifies CSARDGTGTGTDTQYF.

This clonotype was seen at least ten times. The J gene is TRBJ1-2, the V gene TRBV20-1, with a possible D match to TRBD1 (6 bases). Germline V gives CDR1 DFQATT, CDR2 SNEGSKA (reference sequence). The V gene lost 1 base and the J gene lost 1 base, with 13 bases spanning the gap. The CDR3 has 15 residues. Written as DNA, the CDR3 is TGCAGTGCTAGAGGACGACAGGACTTTAACTATGGCTACACCTTC. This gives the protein CSARGRQDFNYGYTF.

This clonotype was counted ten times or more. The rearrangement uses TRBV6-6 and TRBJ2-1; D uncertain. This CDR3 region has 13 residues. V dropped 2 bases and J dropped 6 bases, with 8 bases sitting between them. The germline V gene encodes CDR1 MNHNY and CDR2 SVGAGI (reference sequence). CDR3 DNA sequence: TGTGCCAGCAGTTACGTTGTGAGCAATGAGCAGTTCTTC. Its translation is CASSYVVSNEQFF.

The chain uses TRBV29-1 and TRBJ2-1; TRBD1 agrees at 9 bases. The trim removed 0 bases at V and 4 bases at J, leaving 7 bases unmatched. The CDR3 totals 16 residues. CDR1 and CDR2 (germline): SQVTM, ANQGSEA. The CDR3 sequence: CSVEDPGTGRYNEQFF. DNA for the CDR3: TGCAGCGTTGAAGATCCTGGGACAGGGAGGTACAATGAGCAGTTCTTC.

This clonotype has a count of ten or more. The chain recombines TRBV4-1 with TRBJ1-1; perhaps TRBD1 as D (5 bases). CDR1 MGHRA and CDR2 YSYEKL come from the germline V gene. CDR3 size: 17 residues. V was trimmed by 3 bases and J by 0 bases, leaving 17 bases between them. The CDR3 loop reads CASSQTGAAIMNTEAFF. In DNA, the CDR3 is TGCGCCAGCAGCCAGACCGGGGCAGCCATTATGAACACTGAAGCTTTCTTT.